In its sample, the clone carrying this T cell receptor beta chain was seen once. Its specificity is not known. The CDR3 consists of 16 residues. Trimming cost V 0 bases and J 4 bases; bases outside gene matches: 5. CDR1 SGHRS and CDR2 YFSETQ come from the germline V gene. The sample originates from a study of cytomegalovirus exposure and HLA in healthy donors. 13 Jbeta primers and 60 Vbeta primers were used for the PCR. The assay was immunoSEQ multiplex PCR, and TCRdb's table has in-frame clones only and misses some. The sample lists 200,000 to 250,000 clones; more than 75% were seen once. Study-wide points: Presence/absence comparisons presumed near-even sequencing depth among donors.

The sequence came from a human donor in good health. The rearrangement links TRBV5-1 to TRBJ2-1; 9 nucleotides match TRBD2. Input material: PBMCs. The CDR3 here is CASSLVGSGSYNEQFF. CDR3 nucleotide sequence: TGCGCCAGCAGCTTGGTGGGTAGCGGGAGTTACAATGAGCAGTTCTTC.